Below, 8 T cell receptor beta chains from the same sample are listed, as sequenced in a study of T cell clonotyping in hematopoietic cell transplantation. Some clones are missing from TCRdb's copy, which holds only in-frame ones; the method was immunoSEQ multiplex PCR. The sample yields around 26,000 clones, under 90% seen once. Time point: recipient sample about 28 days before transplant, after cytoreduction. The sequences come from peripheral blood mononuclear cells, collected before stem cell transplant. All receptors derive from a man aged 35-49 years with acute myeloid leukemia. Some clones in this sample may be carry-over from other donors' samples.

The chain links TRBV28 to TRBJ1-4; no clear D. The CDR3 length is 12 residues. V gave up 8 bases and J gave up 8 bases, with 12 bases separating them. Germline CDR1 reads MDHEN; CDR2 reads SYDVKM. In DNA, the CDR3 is TGTGCCAGCCGTACTTCAAGGGAAAAACTGTTTTTT. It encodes CASRTSREKLFF.

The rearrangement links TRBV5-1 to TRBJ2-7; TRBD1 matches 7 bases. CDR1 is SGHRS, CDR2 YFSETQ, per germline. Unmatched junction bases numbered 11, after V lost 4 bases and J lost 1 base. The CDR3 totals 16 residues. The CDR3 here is CASSLGRGQRSYEQYF. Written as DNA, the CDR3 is TGCGCCAGCAGCCTGGGACGGGGACAGAGATCCTACGAGCAGTACTTC.

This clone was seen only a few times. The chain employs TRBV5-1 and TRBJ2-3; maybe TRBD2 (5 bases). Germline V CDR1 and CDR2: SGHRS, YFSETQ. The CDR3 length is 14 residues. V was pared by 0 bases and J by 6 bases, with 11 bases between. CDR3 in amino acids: CASSLAVREDTQYF. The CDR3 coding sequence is TGCGCCAGCAGCTTGGCCGTTAGGGAGGATACGCAGTATTTT.

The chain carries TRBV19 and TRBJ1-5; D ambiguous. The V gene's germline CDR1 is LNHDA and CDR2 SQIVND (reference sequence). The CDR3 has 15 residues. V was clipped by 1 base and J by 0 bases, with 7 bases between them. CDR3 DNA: TGTGCCAGTAGTATAGTCCAGACTAGCAATCAGCCCCAGCATTTT. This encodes CASSIVQTSNQPQHF.

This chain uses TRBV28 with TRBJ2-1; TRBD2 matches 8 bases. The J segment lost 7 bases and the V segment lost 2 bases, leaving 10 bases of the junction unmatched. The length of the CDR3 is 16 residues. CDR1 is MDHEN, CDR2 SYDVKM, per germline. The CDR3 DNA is TGTGCCAGCAGTTTAGCTGGGCTAGCGGGTAGGAATGAGCAGTTCTTC. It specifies CASSLAGLAGRNEQFF.

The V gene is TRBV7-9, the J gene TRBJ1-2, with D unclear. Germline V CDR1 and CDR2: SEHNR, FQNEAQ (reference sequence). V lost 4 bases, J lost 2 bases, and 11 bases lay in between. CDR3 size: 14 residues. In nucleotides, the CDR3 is TGTGCCAGCAGCTCTGCTGGAAACAACTATGGCTACACCTTC. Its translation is CASSSAGNNYGYTF.

The CDR3 protein is CAWSVGDREQYF. The CDR3 DNA sequence: TGTGCCTGGAGTGTAGGCGACCGCGAGCAGTACTTC. This chain joins TRBV30 and TRBJ2-7; D ambiguous. The germline V and J ends were trimmed by 0 bases and 6 bases, with 9 bases remaining between them. The V gene's germline CDR1 is GTSNPN and CDR2 SVGIG (reference sequence). The CDR3 runs 12 residues. The whole variable domain, remainder taken from reference TRBV30 and TRBJ2-7, is SQTIHQWPATLVQPVGSPLSLECTVEGTSNPNLYWYRQAAGRGLQLLFYSVGIGQISSEVPQNLSASRPQDRQFILSSKKLLLSDSGFYLCAWSVGDREQYFGPGTRLTVT.

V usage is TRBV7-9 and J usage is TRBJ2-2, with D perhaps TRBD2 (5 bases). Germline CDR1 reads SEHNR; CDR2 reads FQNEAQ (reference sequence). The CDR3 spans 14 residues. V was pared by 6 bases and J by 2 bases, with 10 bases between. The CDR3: CASSPRANTGELFF. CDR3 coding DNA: TGTGCCAGCAGTCCGAGGGCCAACACCGGGGAGCTGTTTTTT.